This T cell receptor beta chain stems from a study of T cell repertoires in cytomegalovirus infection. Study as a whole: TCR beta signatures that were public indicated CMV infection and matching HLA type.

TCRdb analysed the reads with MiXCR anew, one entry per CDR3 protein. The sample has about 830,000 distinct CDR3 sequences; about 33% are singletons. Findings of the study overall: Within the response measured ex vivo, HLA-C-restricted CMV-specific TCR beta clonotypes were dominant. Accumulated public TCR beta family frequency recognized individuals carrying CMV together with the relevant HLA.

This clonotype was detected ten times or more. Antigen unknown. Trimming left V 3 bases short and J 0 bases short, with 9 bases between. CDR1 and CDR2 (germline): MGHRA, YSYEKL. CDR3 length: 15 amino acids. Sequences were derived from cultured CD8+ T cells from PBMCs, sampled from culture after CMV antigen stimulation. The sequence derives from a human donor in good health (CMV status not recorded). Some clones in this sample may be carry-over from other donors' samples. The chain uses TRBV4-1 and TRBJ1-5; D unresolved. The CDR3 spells CASSQDIYSNQPQHF. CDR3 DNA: TGCGCCAGCAGCCAGGATATATATAGCAATCAGCCCCAGCATTTT.